One sample yielded the 17 T cell receptor beta chains listed below, sequenced in a study of T cells after yellow fever vaccination. A single record per CDR3 protein comes from TCRdb applying MiXCR to the 5' RACE reads. The sample has 15,000 or so distinct CDR3 sequences; more than 7% are singletons. Specimen: PBMCs, either bulk or a sorted T-cell subset (CD4+, CD8+, memory, or dextramer-sorted; not recorded which), collected on the day of the yellow fever booster vaccination. The receptors come from a man aged 18 to 35 who received the YFV17D yellow fever vaccine.

This clonotype has at least ten counts. V is TRBV2 and J is TRBJ1-2, with TRBD1 as a possible D gene (5 bases). Germline V gene lookup returns CDR1 SNHLY and CDR2 FYNNEI. Trimming shortened V by 5 bases and J by 6 bases, and 10 bases separated the two germline ends. The CDR3 has 12 residues. CDR3 in DNA: TGTGCCAGCAGTCCCAGGGTGGATGGCTACACCTTC. It codes for CASSPRVDGYTF.

This clonotype was counted many times. CDR3 in amino acids: CASSPRRGGGSDTQYF. The CDR3 region has the DNA TGCGCCAGCAGCCCCCGACGGGGGGGCGGGTCGGATACGCAGTATTTT. V is TRBV4-3 and J is TRBJ2-3; 8 bases are a match to TRBD2. This CDR3 spans 16 amino acids. CDR1 LGHNA and CDR2 YSLEER come from the germline V gene. J lost 6 bases, V lost 4 bases, and 12 bases had no gene match.

A note on this clonotype: This may be a read error, as it is one base from a much larger clone. The chain uses TRBV2 and TRBJ1-2; tentatively, D is TRBD1 (5 bases). Looked up from germline, CDR1 is SNHLY and CDR2 is FYNNEI. Trimming took off 3 bases at V and 7 bases at J, with 9 bases between the two ends. The CDR3 sequence is 12 residues long. The chain's CDR3 is CASSERGSGYTF. Written as DNA, the CDR3 is TGTGCCAGCAGTGAGAGGGGCTCTGGCTACACCTTC.

This clonotype showed up many times. The rearrangement uses TRBV12-3 or TRBV12-4 and TRBJ2-1; 8 positions agree with TRBD2. This CDR3 has 13 residues. With 6 bases clipped from V and 7 bases from J, the junction kept 5 bases outside the gene matches. In DNA form, the CDR3 reads TGTGCCAGCAGATGGTCGGGGGGGAATGAGCAGTTCTTC. Protein product: CASRWSGGNEQFF.

This chain connects TRBV5-1 to TRBJ2-7; 8 bases align to TRBD1. Trimming took 0 bases from V and 0 from J; bases not matched to a gene: 11. The V gene's germline CDR1 is SGHRS and CDR2 YFSETQ. CDR3 length: 18 amino acids. The chain's CDR3 is CASSLAGAGGRSSYEQYF. As DNA, the CDR3 is TGCGCCAGCAGCTTGGCTGGAGCAGGGGGCAGAAGCTCCTACGAGCAGTACTTC.

This clonotype came up many times. The genes are TRBV29-1 and TRBJ1-4, with 9 bases identical to TRBD1. The CDR3 loop spans 14 amino acids. J gave up 6 bases and V 5 bases, and 7 bases lay outside the gene matches. The germline CDR1 and CDR2 sequences are SQVTM and ANQGSEA. The CDR3 DNA reads as TGCAGCGTTATGCCGGGACAGGGCTATGAAAAACTGTTTTTT. Translating gives CSVMPGQGYEKLFF.

This clonotype was found many times. The chain couples TRBV10-3 to TRBJ1-3; TRBD1 might be the D (5 bases). The germline V gene has CDR1 ENHRY and CDR2 SYGVKD. Trimming took off 7 bases at V and 3 bases at J, with 19 bases between the two ends. The CDR3 is 16 residues long. In DNA, the CDR3 is TGTGCCATCAATCCCTCCCCCGGGGCTGGTGGAAACACCATATATTTT. Residues: CAINPSPGAGGNTIYF.

This clonotype was observed at least ten times. V gene TRBV7-9 combines with J gene TRBJ2-6; TRBD2 matches at 7 bases. The CDR3 totals 16 residues. With V trimmed by 3 bases and J by 0 bases, 2 bases remained unmatched. Germline V gene lookup returns CDR1 SEHNR and CDR2 FQNEAQ (reference sequence). CDR3 in DNA: TGTGCCAGCAGCTTGGGGGGGTCCTCTGGGGCCAACGTCCTGACTTTC. Its protein is CASSLGGSSGANVLTF.

This clonotype was seen at least ten times. The chain employs TRBV20-1 and TRBJ1-1; TRBD1 might be the D (5 bases). Germline loops: CDR1 DFQATT, CDR2 SNEGSKA (reference sequence). This CDR3 is built from 13 residues. Here the CDR3 reads CRSRDHRSSEAFF. CDR3 coding DNA: TGCAGGTCTCGGGACCATAGGTCCAGTGAAGCTTTCTTT.

At least ten counts were recorded for this clonotype. The chain recombines TRBV7-2 with TRBJ2-1, with 11 positions matching TRBD2. The CDR3 extends over 15 amino acids. Trimming at V came to 4 bases and at J to 7 bases, leaving 6 bases not matched to a gene. CDR1 and CDR2 (germline): SGHTA, FQGNSA. CDR3 loop: CASSSVSGGVNEQFF. The CDR3 region has the DNA TGTGCCAGCAGCTCTGTTAGCGGGGGGGTTAATGAGCAGTTCTTC.

J is TRBJ2-5 and V is TRBV5-1, with D perhaps matching TRBD2 (5 bases). Per the germline V gene, CDR1 is SGHRS and CDR2 is YFSETQ. With 3 bases removed from V and 7 bases from J, the gap between germline ends came to 25 bases. This CDR3 has 17 amino acids. CDR3: CASSSPTGHSGLVTQYF. The CDR3 region has the DNA TGCGCCAGCAGCTCCCCAACCGGCCATTCGGGGTTGGTGACCCAGTACTTC.

In its sample, this clonotype was seen many times. The chain combines TRBV7-2 with TRBJ2-1; no reliable D call. This CDR3 comprises 11 residues. Trimming shortened V by 3 bases and J by 9 bases, and 6 bases separated the two germline ends. The germline gives CDR1 SGHTA, CDR2 FQGNSA. The CDR3: CASSFMSEQFF. Here the CDR3 DNA reads TGTGCCAGCAGCTTTATGAGTGAGCAGTTCTTC.

This clonotype was seen repeatedly, ten times or more. The CDR3 region is CAWSVGAIQETQYF. DNA of the CDR3: TGTGCCTGGAGTGTAGGGGCCATACAAGAGACCCAGTACTTC. The chain is built from TRBV30 and TRBJ2-5, with a tentative D call TRBD1 (5 bases). Germline V gives CDR1 GTSNPN, CDR2 SVGIG (reference sequence). The CDR3 sequence is 14 residues long. The V end was cut by 0 bases, the J end by 2 bases, with 10 bases between.

This clonotype was counted at least ten times. The chain links TRBV7-2 to TRBJ2-3; 7 positions agree with TRBD2. Germline lookup yields CDR1 SGHTA and CDR2 FQGNSA. This CDR3 contains 15 residues. With V trimmed by 5 bases and J by 3 bases, 8 bases remained unmatched. The CDR3: CASSPQAGRTDTQYF. CDR3 bases: TGTGCCAGCAGCCCGCAAGCGGGGAGGACAGATACGCAGTATTTT.

In its sample, this clonotype was seen many times. The chain employs TRBV7-2 and TRBJ2-3; D could derive from TRBD1 or TRBD2 (6 bases each). The CDR3 runs 15 residues. Trimming left V 2 bases short and J 3 bases short, with 12 bases between. From germline, CDR1 is SGHTA and CDR2 FQGNSA. CDR3: CASSLQSGATDTQYF. The CDR3 bases are TGTGCCAGCAGCTTACAATCGGGGGCTACAGATACGCAGTATTTT.

This clonotype showed up many times. The J gene is TRBJ2-1, the V gene TRBV6-6; 13 bases line up with TRBD2. This CDR3 has 15 residues. In germline, CDR1 is MNHNY, CDR2 SVGAGI (reference sequence). J gave up 5 bases and V 8 bases, and 6 bases lay outside the gene matches. CDR3 DNA sequence: TGTGCCAGCTTCTCCGGGACTAGCGGGAACAATGAGCAGTTCTTC. Protein sequence: CASFSGTSGNNEQFF.

This clonotype occurred many times. This chain joins TRBV7-2 and TRBJ1-3; D is perhaps TRBD1 (6 bases). Germline CDR1 and CDR2: SGHTA and FQGNSA. Trimming pared 6 bases from V and 4 bases from J, leaving 13 bases between. This CDR3 spans 14 amino acids. In nucleotides, the CDR3 is TGTGCCAGCAGACCTACAGGGATCGGAAACACCATATATTTT. This codes for CASRPTGIGNTIYF.